These 30 T cell receptor beta chains share one sample of origin, sequenced in a study of vaccination and CD4 T cells after COVID-19. Treatment noted: approximately 10-day PBMC culture with coronavirus spike peptide pools or control peptides (ViraFEST assay). Unexposed donor CD4+ T cells predated the COVID-19 pandemic, collected 2011-2018. For these TCRs, the target antigens are not known. Oncomine TCR Beta short-read sequencing was applied to DNA from cultured CD4+ T cells. Genomic DNA was extracted from cultured CD4+ T cells. TCRdb called the PCR reads again in MiXCR, with one record for every CDR3 protein. This sample carries roughly 11,000 distinct CDR3 sequences, 25% to 30% of them seen once, and the ten largest clones take 15% to 20%. The sample consisted of CD4+ T cells from blood, cultured in vitro. The receptors originated from a human donor in good health.

The chain carries TRBV4-2 and TRBJ2-7; TRBD2 agrees at 9 bases. Trimming at V came to 0 bases and at J to 8 bases, leaving 2 bases not matched to a gene. The germline gives CDR1 LGHNA, CDR2 YNFKEQ. This CDR3 contains 13 residues. The chain's CDR3 is CASSQEREGKQYF. The CDR3 nucleotides are TGTGCCAGCAGCCAAGAGCGGGAGGGCAAGCAGTACTTC.

For this clonotype: Compared with germline, one end of the junction differs, possibly owing to a read error. This chain uses TRBV11-2 with TRBJ2-4; TRBD1 might be the D (6 bases). CDR3 length: 13 amino acids. Germline V gives CDR1 SGHAT, CDR2 FQNNGV. CDR3 amino acids: CASSIRVRDIRYF. The CDR3 DNA sequence: TGTGCCAGCAGCATTAGGGTACGGGACATTCGGTACTTC.

This clonotype came up a few times. This sequence joins TRBV5-4 and TRBJ1-2; D unclear. V shed 0 bases and J shed 3 bases, with 9 bases lying between them. Germline-derived CDR1 and CDR2 are SGHNT and YYREEE (reference sequence). The CDR3 length is 14 residues. The CDR3 is CASSLAGPHYGYTF. DNA of the CDR3: TGTGCCAGCAGCTTGGCCGGCCCGCACTATGGCTACACCTTC.

The V and J genes are TRBV4-1 and TRBJ2-3; 11 bases map to TRBD1. Germline-derived CDR1 and CDR2 are MGHRA and YSYEKL. J lost 6 bases, V lost 0 bases, and 8 bases had no gene match. There are 17 residues in the CDR3. The CDR3 loop reads CASSQDGTGGRFDTQYF. CDR3 DNA sequence: TGCGCCAGCAGCCAAGATGGGACAGGGGGTAGGTTTGATACGCAGTATTTT.

The J gene is TRBJ2-7, the V gene TRBV7-9; D uncertain. Germline assignment: CDR1 SEHNR and CDR2 FQNEAQ (reference sequence). The CDR3 runs to 12 residues. V dropped 5 bases and J dropped 6 bases, with 11 bases sitting between them. Written as DNA, the CDR3 is TGTGCCAGCAGCCGGGTGGAAGCCGAGCAGTACTTC. Its translation: CASSRVEAEQYF. The full variable domain, completed using reference TRBV7-9 and TRBJ2-7, is DTGVSQNPRHKITKRGQNVTFRCDPISEHNRLYWYRQTLGQGPEFLTYFQNEAQLEKSRLLSDRFSAERPKGSFSTLEIQRTEQGDSAMYLCASSRVEAEQYFGPGTRLTVT.

The rearrangement joins TRBV27 to TRBJ2-6, with a tentative D call TRBD1 (6 bases). This CDR3 region has 17 residues. V was cut by 3 bases and J by 2 bases, with 14 bases left in between. Germline V gene sequence: CDR1 MNHEY, CDR2 SMNVEV (reference sequence). This chain's CDR3 is CASSFKAGVAGANVLTF. CDR3 coding DNA: TGTGCCAGCAGTTTTAAGGCAGGGGTAGCTGGGGCCAACGTCCTGACTTTC.

This clonotype was counted only a few times. The rearrangement joins TRBV27 to TRBJ1-6; weak D call: TRBD1 (5 bases). Trimming removed 2 bases from V and 8 bases from J, with 16 bases in between. The CDR3 is 16 residues long. Per germline, CDR1 MNHEY and CDR2 SMNVEV (reference sequence). The CDR3 nucleotides are TGTGCCAGCAGTTTAGTTCCCCCAGGGCAGCATTCACCCCTCCACTTT. Translating it yields CASSLVPPGQHSPLHF.

This clonotype was observed a few times. This chain links TRBV7-9 with TRBJ2-4; D might be TRBD2 (6 bases). The CDR3 is 13 amino acids. Germline-derived CDR1 and CDR2 are SEHNR and FQNEAQ (reference sequence). Trimming stripped 5 bases from V and 12 bases from J, with 17 bases between. CDR3 loop: CASSQSPGLRQYF. CDR3 bases: TGTGCCAGCAGCCAATCCCCGGGACTCCGTCAGTACTTC.

This clonotype was observed a few times. This chain uses TRBV7-2 with TRBJ2-1; D perhaps matches TRBD2 (5 bases). This CDR3 contains 13 residues. Trimming took off 2 bases at V and 6 bases at J, with 8 bases between the two ends. Germline CDR1 and CDR2: SGHTA and FQGNSA. CDR3 residues: CASSLRRGNEQFF. For the CDR3, the DNA is TGTGCCAGCAGCTTAAGACGGGGCAATGAGCAGTTCTTC.

This clonotype occurred a few times. The V call is TRBV6-4, the J call TRBJ2-6, with D possibly matching TRBD1 (6 bases). Looked up from germline, CDR1 is MRHNA and CDR2 is SNTAGT. V gave up 0 bases and J gave up 0 bases, with 6 bases separating them. CDR3 length equals 16 residues. CDR3 protein: CASSDSDSSGANVLTF. The CDR3, as DNA: TGTGCCAGCAGTGACTCGGACAGCTCTGGGGCCAACGTCCTGACTTTC.

The chain links TRBV7-9 to TRBJ1-2, with D uncertain. This CDR3 is 15 amino acids long. Trimming removed 3 bases at V and 3 bases at J, with 14 bases between. Germline V gives CDR1 SEHNR, CDR2 FQNEAQ (reference sequence). The CDR3 spells CASSFTGSFYYGYTF. The CDR3 nucleotides are TGTGCCAGCAGCTTTACCGGGTCCTTTTACTATGGCTACACCTTC.

The CDR3 nucleotides are TGTGCCAGTGGCTCTGGGGGCTTTGAGCAGTTCTTC. This gives the protein CASGSGGFEQFF. The chain uses TRBV19 and TRBJ2-1; D possibly corresponds to TRBD1 (6 bases). V lost 8 bases to trimming and J lost 9 bases, with 14 bases between them. There are 12 residues in the CDR3. From germline, CDR1 is LNHDA and CDR2 SQIVND (reference sequence).

In this sample, this clonotype turned up once. V usage is TRBV2 and J usage is TRBJ2-7; 8 bases align to TRBD1. Unmatched junction bases numbered 4, after V lost 6 bases and J lost 0 bases. This CDR3 region has 14 residues. Germline CDR1 is SNHLY and CDR2 is FYNNEI. The CDR3 nucleotides read TGTGCCAGCAGCTCACAGGGGGGCTCCTACGAGCAGTACTTC. It specifies CASSSQGGSYEQYF.

This clonotype was detected a few times. The chain links TRBV27 to TRBJ2-1, with D possibly matching TRBD1 (9 bases). Trimming removed 2 bases at V and 10 bases at J, with 24 bases between. The CDR3 runs to 17 residues. Germline V gene lookup returns CDR1 MNHEY and CDR2 SMNVEV (reference sequence). The CDR3 protein is CASSLTGGPKREREQFF. The CDR3 DNA sequence: TGTGCCAGCAGTTTAACAGGGGGCCCAAAGCGGGAGCGAGAGCAGTTCTTC.

The chain joins TRBV20-1 to TRBJ1-6; a possible D gene is TRBD1 (6 bases). CDR1 DFQATT and CDR2 SNEGSKA come from the germline V gene (reference sequence). Trimming pared 5 bases from V and 7 bases from J, leaving 18 bases between. This CDR3 has 15 residues. The CDR3: CSAHPGRGMNSPLHF. CDR3 coding DNA: TGCAGTGCTCACCCGGGGAGGGGGATGAATTCACCCCTCCACTTT.

The V gene is TRBV10-3, the J gene TRBJ1-2; TRBD1 matches 7 bases. Germline V lookup: CDR1 ENHRY, CDR2 SYGVKD. The CDR3 loop spans 14 amino acids. Trimming at V came to 2 bases and at J to 4 bases, leaving 4 bases not matched to a gene. The CDR3 DNA follows: TGTGCCATCAGTGAGCGACAGGGATCCTATGGCTACACCTTC. Its translation is CAISERQGSYGYTF.

This clonotype was counted between two and nine times. The chain employs TRBV21-1 and TRBJ2-1; TRBD2, the table's D call, was not compared with the DNA. TRBV21-1 is reported as a pseudogene. The CDR3 spans 15 residues. CDR3 amino acids: CASSNRAGEDNEQFF. In DNA, the CDR3 is TGTGCCAGCAGCAATCGGGCGGGAGAGGACAATGAGCAGTTCTTC.

This clonotype was seen a few times. The V gene is TRBV30, the J gene TRBJ1-1, with D perhaps TRBD1 (5 bases). Germline loops: CDR1 GTSNPN, CDR2 SVGIG (reference sequence). The CDR3 is 14 amino acids. Trimming pared 1 base from V and 1 base from J, leaving 10 bases between. CDR3 sequence: CAWSGGVGNTEAFF. The CDR3 nucleotides are TGTGCCTGGAGTGGAGGGGTCGGGAACACTGAAGCTTTCTTT. The variable domain in full, with the rest retrieved from reference TRBV30 and TRBJ1-1, is SQTIHQWPATLVQPVGSPLSLECTVEGTSNPNLYWYRQAAGRGLQLLFYSVGIGQISSEVPQNLSASRPQDRQFILSSKKLLLSDSGFYLCAWSGGVGNTEAFFGQGTRLTVV.

This clonotype turned up a few times. The chain employs TRBV27 and TRBJ2-1; 7 positions agree with TRBD1. The CDR3 covers 14 residues. V lost 1 base, J lost 9 bases, and 6 bases stayed unmatched. Germline V gene sequence: CDR1 MNHEY, CDR2 SMNVEV (reference sequence). CDR3 nucleotides: TGTGCCAGCAGTTTATTAGCACAGGGGTTTGAGCAGTTCTTC. Its protein product is CASSLLAQGFEQFF.

The chain carries TRBV6-1 and TRBJ1-2; TRBD1 might be the D (6 bases). V was cut by 7 bases and J by 7 bases, with 16 bases left in between. The length of the CDR3 is 13 residues. CDR1 is MNHNS, CDR2 SASEGT, per germline. Here the CDR3 DNA reads TGTGCCAGCAAAGGCAGGGGAAGGGGTGGCTACACCTTC. Protein product: CASKGRGRGGYTF.

This clonotype turned up a few times. This chain links TRBV27 with TRBJ1-1; D gene ambiguous. Germline V lookup: CDR1 MNHEY, CDR2 SMNVEV (reference sequence). V lost 5 bases to trimming and J lost 0 bases, with 16 bases between them. CDR3 length: 16 amino acids. The CDR3 spells CASSARLSSMNTEAFF. In DNA form, the CDR3 reads TGTGCCAGCAGTGCCCGCTTGTCATCTATGAACACTGAAGCTTTCTTT.

This clonotype was seen a few times. The chain combines TRBV7-2 with TRBJ2-7; D unclear. Trimming took 0 bases from V and 7 from J, leaving 10 bases between them. CDR1 and CDR2 (germline): SGHTA, FQGNSA. There are 13 residues in the CDR3. This CDR3 reads CASSLAPSPEQYF. CDR3 in DNA: TGTGCCAGCAGCTTAGCCCCCAGTCCAGAGCAGTACTTC.

The chain has TRBV6-1 and TRBJ2-5, with 7 nucleotides matching TRBD1. The CDR3 extends over 13 amino acids. V was pared by 7 bases and J by 4 bases, with 6 bases of the junction left unmatched. Germline V gives CDR1 MNHNS, CDR2 SASEGT. CDR3: CASKIQGSETQYF. In DNA, the CDR3 is TGTGCCAGCAAAATACAGGGGTCAGAGACCCAGTACTTC.

About this clonotype itself: A much larger clone sits a single nucleotide away, making a read error possible. The chain has TRBV28 and TRBJ1-1; a possible D gene is TRBD1 (5 bases). CDR1 is MDHEN and CDR2 is SYDVKM in the germline V gene. The CDR3 is made up of 13 amino acids. CDR3 sequence (DNA): TGTGCCACTCAGGGACGCATGAACGCTGAAGCTTTCTTT. It specifies CATQGRMNAEAFF.

The J gene is TRBJ1-5, the V gene TRBV30; no definite D call. Germline V gene sequence: CDR1 GTSNPN, CDR2 SVGIG (reference sequence). The CDR3 runs 13 residues. V was shortened by 3 bases and J by 0 bases, with 6 bases between the two germline ends. The CDR3 sequence is CAWSEDSNQPQHF. The CDR3 nucleotides read TGTGCCTGGAGCGAAGATAGCAATCAGCCCCAGCATTTT.

CDR3 sequence: CASSDQATSSGELFF. CDR3 bases: TGTGCCAGCAGCGACCAGGCTACTAGCTCGGGGGAGCTGTTTTTT. The chain has TRBV7-2 and TRBJ2-2; possibly TRBD2 for D (6 bases). The germline CDR1 and CDR2 sequences are SGHTA and FQGNSA. The ends were cut back, 5 bases at V and 8 bases at J, with 18 bases in the middle. The CDR3 covers 15 residues.

The DNA of the CDR3 is TGTGGGCCCTACAGGGGGAACACTGAAGCTTTCTTT. Translating gives CGPYRGNTEAFF. The chain has TRBV5-4 and TRBJ1-1, with 7 nucleotides matching TRBD1. The germline CDR1 and CDR2 sequences are SGHNT and YYREEE (reference sequence). The CDR3 length is 12 residues.

The V gene is TRBV27, the J gene TRBJ2-5, with a possible D match to TRBD1 (6 bases). The V end was cut by 2 bases, the J end by 7 bases, with 14 bases between. Per germline, CDR1 MNHEY and CDR2 SMNVEV (reference sequence). The CDR3 length is 14 residues. In DNA, the CDR3 is TGTGCCAGCAGTTTAAGTAGGGGGTTCGGGACCCAGTACTTC. Translated: CASSLSRGFGTQYF.

This clonotype was counted between two and nine times. V is TRBV5-1 and J is TRBJ1-2, with 9 nucleotides matching TRBD1. There are 14 residues in the CDR3. The V gene end was trimmed by 2 bases and the J gene end by 8 bases; junction bases not matched to a gene: 7. Per germline, CDR1 SGHRS and CDR2 YFSETQ. The CDR3 bases are TGCGCCAGCAGCTTTGACAGGGGGGCGGAGGGCTACACCTTC. Residues: CASSFDRGAEGYTF.

J is TRBJ2-2 and V is TRBV27; no clear D. Per the germline V gene, CDR1 is MNHEY and CDR2 is SMNVEV (reference sequence). This CDR3 region has 12 residues. V shed 3 bases and J shed 4 bases, with 3 bases lying between them. CDR3 coding DNA: TGTGCCAGCAGTTTGTTCACCGGGGAGCTGTTTTTT. This encodes CASSLFTGELFF.